Listed here are 14 T cell receptor beta chains from one sample, sequenced in a study of blood T cell repertoires in COVID-19. The assay was immunoSEQ multiplex PCR, and TCRdb's table has in-frame clones only and misses some. Among 200,000 to 250,000 clones, 81% were seen once, and the ten largest hold approximately 9%. The sequencing input was PBMCs or T cells enriched from blood (not recorded which). These TCRs come from a woman in her forties or fifties with acute COVID-19.

In its sample, this clone was seen once. The gene calls are TRBV12-3 or TRBV12-4 and TRBJ2-7; a possible D gene is TRBD2 (6 bases). The CDR3 has 11 residues. V gave up 3 bases and J gave up 6 bases, with 6 bases separating them. The DNA of the CDR3 is TGTGCCAGCAGTTTGGGGGGCGAGCAGTACTTC. Protein product: CASSLGGEQYF.

V usage is TRBV6-1 and J usage is TRBJ2-5, with D possibly TRBD1 on 6 matching bases. The V end was cut by 3 bases, the J end by 5 bases, with 10 bases between. Per the germline V gene, CDR1 is MNHNS and CDR2 is SASEGT. This CDR3 spans 13 amino acids. The CDR3 coding sequence is TGTGCCAGCAGTGACAGGGGTGGGGAGACCCAGTACTTC. Translation gives CASSDRGGETQYF.

The V call is TRBV24-1, the J call TRBJ2-3; 8 bases are a match to TRBD1. Germline assignment: CDR1 KGHDR and CDR2 SFDVKD. V gave up 4 bases and J gave up 2 bases; unmatched junction bases: 7. The CDR3 contains 16 residues. The CDR3 bases are TGTGCCACCAGTGACCGACAGGGGATGGTCACAGATACGCAGTATTTT. Translated: CATSDRQGMVTDTQYF.

The rearrangement links TRBV5-3 to TRBJ1-3; 11 bases align to TRBD1. TRBV5-3 is an ORF, with its function uncertain. V was clipped by 2 bases and J by 3 bases; unmatched bases: 4. The CDR3 consists of 16 residues. The CDR3: CARSFRTGGRGNTIYF. The CDR3 DNA is TGTGCCAGAAGCTTCCGGACAGGGGGCCGTGGAAACACCATATATTTT.

CDR3 nucleotide sequence: TGTGCCAGCTCAATATCCTCAACTAATGAAAAACTGTTTTTT. This translates into CASSISSTNEKLFF. V and J are TRBV18 and TRBJ1-4; D unclear. The germline V gene encodes CDR1 KGHSH and CDR2 LQKENI. The CDR3 has 14 residues. Trimming pared 5 bases from V and 0 bases from J, leaving 7 bases between.

The V and J genes are TRBV11-3 and TRBJ1-3; the D gene is possibly TRBD1 (5 bases). Germline CDR1 is SGHNT and CDR2 is YENEEA. With 0 bases removed from V and 4 bases from J, the gap between germline ends came to 16 bases. The CDR3 has 17 amino acids. The CDR3 sequence: CASSLDPYRMGGNTIYF. CDR3 bases: TGTGCCAGCAGCTTAGATCCGTACAGGATGGGCGGAAACACCATATATTTT.

The V call is TRBV6-2 or TRBV6-3, the J call TRBJ2-7, with D uncertain. CDR3 length equals 15 residues. Germline lookup yields CDR1 MNHEY and CDR2 SVGEGT. The V and J ends lost 0 bases and 2 bases respectively, with 11 bases between them. This CDR3 is CASSYSSFSAYEQYF. CDR3 nucleotide sequence: TGTGCCAGCAGTTACTCGAGTTTCTCCGCCTACGAGCAGTACTTC.

The J gene is TRBJ2-1, the V gene TRBV29-1; D may be TRBD1 (6 bases). Looked up from germline, CDR1 is SQVTM and CDR2 is ANQGSEA. The V end lost 4 bases, the J end lost 3 bases, and 7 bases lay between the germline ends. The CDR3 extends over 12 amino acids. CDR3 bases: TGCAGCGTTGCAGGGGTCTACAATGAGCAGTTCTTC. It encodes CSVAGVYNEQFF.

The chain links TRBV24-1 to TRBJ2-2; 15 bases are shared with TRBD2. The CDR3 runs 19 residues. Germline V gene data show CDR1 as KGHDR and CDR2 as SFDVKD. V lost 3 bases, J lost 2 bases, and 6 bases stayed unmatched. CDR3 sequence (DNA): TGTGCCACCAGTGATGCCGGGACTAGCGGGGGGTCTAACACCGGGGAGCTGTTTTTT. Its translation: CATSDAGTSGGSNTGELFF.

The chain is built from TRBV28 and TRBJ1-6; 10 bases map to TRBD1. The V segment lost 2 bases and the J segment 7 bases; nucleotides outside the gene matches: 11. This CDR3 region has 18 residues. The germline gives CDR1 MDHEN, CDR2 SYDVKM. The CDR3 sequence is CASSLRRFSGQGNSPLHF. CDR3 sequence (DNA): TGTGCCAGCAGTTTACGGCGTTTTTCGGGACAGGGGAATTCACCCCTCCACTTT.

This chain joins TRBV18 and TRBJ2-2; D ambiguous. Germline V gene sequence: CDR1 KGHSH, CDR2 LQKENI. The CDR3 extends over 15 amino acids. V was clipped by 2 bases and J by 0 bases, with 7 bases between them. The DNA for the CDR3 is TGTGCCAGCTCACCATCTAATACGAACACCGGGGAGCTGTTTTTT. Translated, it gives CASSPSNTNTGELFF. The entire variable domain, with the rest obtained from reference TRBV18 and TRBJ2-2, is as follows: NAGVMQNPRHLVRRRGQEARLRCSPMKGHSHVYWYRQLPEEGLKFMVYLQKENIIDESGMPKERFSAEFPKEGPSILRIQQVVRGDSAAYFCASSPSNTNTGELFFGEGSRLTVL.

The chain joins TRBV6-5 to TRBJ1-4; 9 bases match TRBD1. Germline trimming cut 6 bases from V and 7 bases from J; bases unmatched to any gene: 6. Looked up from germline, CDR1 is MNHEY and CDR2 is SVGAGI. This CDR3 is 14 amino acids long. CDR3 loop: CASRDRGGGEKLFF. In DNA form, the CDR3 reads TGTGCCAGCAGGGACAGGGGCGGTGGTGAAAAACTGTTTTTT.

J is TRBJ1-1 and V is TRBV20-1; no clear D. Germline values: CDR1 DFQATT, CDR2 SNEGSKA (reference sequence). The CDR3 contains 11 residues. Trimming took off 5 bases at V and 7 bases at J, with 11 bases between the two ends. CDR3 sequence (DNA): TGCAGTGCTCCCGACATGAGTGAAGCTTTCTTT. Amino acids: CSAPDMSEAFF.

The chain couples TRBV28 to TRBJ2-4, with D tentatively TRBD1 (6 bases). Per the germline V gene, CDR1 is MDHEN and CDR2 is SYDVKM. CDR3 size: 13 residues. The V and J ends lost 3 bases and 9 bases respectively, with 12 bases between them. The CDR3 DNA reads TGTGCCAGCAGTTTTAGAGAGGGGGTCATTCAGTACTTC. It specifies CASSFREGVIQYF.